The clone carrying this T cell receptor beta chain was counted only a few times. Expressed TCRB transcripts were sequenced, since all the RNA that had been isolated was reverse transcribed. Some clones are missing from TCRdb's copy, which holds only in-frame ones; the method was immunoSEQ multiplex PCR. The sample contains under 800,000 clones, roughly a sixth of which appear only once. CDR1 and CDR2 (germline): SNHLY, FYNNEI. The V gene lost 7 bases and the J gene lost 3 bases, with 15 bases spanning the gap. The CDR3 covers 14 residues. The data stem from a study of beta chain features in type 1 diabetes.

Input material: naive CD4+ T cells from blood. The receptor's source is a young man in good health. The chain employs TRBV2 and TRBJ1-2; D is perhaps TRBD1 (5 bases). The CDR3 loop reads CASKIQATDYGYTF. In DNA, the CDR3 is TGTGCCAGCAAAATACAGGCTACCGACTATGGCTACACCTTC.